What follows is one TCR beta chain and its context. Its antigen is as yet unknown. TCRdb ran MiXCR on the reads and lists one entry per CDR3 protein. Of under 500,000 distinct CDR3 sequences listed, 42% are singletons. The source of the sample is a study of T cell repertoires in cytomegalovirus infection. Background on the study: Recently identified HLA-C-restricted CMV epitopes were used, and well-studied HLA-B-restricted CMV epitopes were used as well. CMV infection and matching HLA type were both indicated by public TCR beta signatures. Whole-study findings and limits: HLA-C-restricted CMV clonotypes gave the most frequent clonotype in two of eight donors. Summed public TCR beta family frequency identified CMV carriers bearing the relevant HLA.

There are 17 residues in the CDR3. The germline V gene has CDR1 SEHNR and CDR2 FQNEAQ (reference sequence). V was pared by 1 base and J by 5 bases, with 20 bases between. The source is a human donor in good health (CMV status not recorded). Some clones in this sample may be carry-over from other donors' samples. Sequencing was performed on cultured PBMCs, taken from culture after CMV antigen stimulation. The chain employs TRBV7-9 and TRBJ1-1; weak D call: TRBD1 (6 bases). The CDR3 nucleotides read TGTGCCAGCAGCTTAGGGGGGGGAACAGGGTGGAGGACTGAAGCTTTCTTT. Amino acid sequence: CASSLGGGTGWRTEAFF. Full variable domain (outside the CDR3, taken from reference TRBV7-9 and TRBJ1-1): DTGVSQNPRHKITKRGQNVTFRCDPISEHNRLYWYRQTLGQGPEFLTYFQNEAQLEKSRLLSDRFSAERPKGSFSTLEIQRTEQGDSAMYLCASSLGGGTGWRTEAFFGQGTRLTVV.